This T cell receptor beta chain was identified in a study of shared T cell receptors in the human thymus. The V gene's germline CDR1 is LNHDA and CDR2 SQIVND (reference sequence). This CDR3 region has 13 residues. The V end was cut by 7 bases, the J end by 1 base, with 10 bases between. The table came from immunoSEQ multiplex PCR; TCRdb's copy has only in-frame clones and leaves some out. This repertoire shows hundreds of thousands of clones, over 75% found once; its top ten account for roughly 0.01%. The same sample was also studied in work on human thymus T cells. According to that study: Resections obtained during corrective heart surgery supplied the thymus tissue.

The sample was thymocytes. The chain carries TRBV19 and TRBJ1-1; D gene ambiguous. The receptor was isolated from a girl under two years old with a congenital heart defect. CDR3 sequence: CASTPRGNTEAFF. The CDR3 DNA reads TGTGCCAGTACCCCACGGGGGAACACTGAAGCTTTCTTT.